This T cell receptor (beta chain) came from a study of T cell responses to AZD1222 COVID-19 vaccine. As for the study in general: It was second doses at about 4 or about 12 weeks that were pooled.

On this clone: Its antigen is undetermined.

The assay was immunoSEQ multiplex PCR, and TCRdb's table has in-frame clones only and misses some. The table lists 95,000 to 110,000 clones, 90% of them singletons. Study observations and caveats: In a largely white British group with more females than males, clonal diversity was possibly underestimated. Targeting of unmutated variant regions was reportedly seen in nearly half of spike-specific TCRs.

This CDR3 contains 18 residues. Germline V gene sequence: CDR1 MGHRA, CDR2 YSYEKL. The ends were cut back, 4 bases at V and 0 bases at J, with 19 bases in the middle. Sequences were derived from peripheral blood, sampled on day 0 of AZD1222 vaccination. The gene calls are TRBV4-1 and TRBJ1-3; TRBD1 might be the D (5 bases). The sequence derives from an adult in good health. This CDR3 is CASSPSTDTGGSGNTIYF. The DNA for the CDR3 is TGCGCCAGCAGCCCTTCGACAGATACCGGAGGCTCTGGAAACACCATATATTTT.